This TCR beta chain is drawn from a study of metastatic and nonmetastatic thyroid tumors. In this sample, this clone turned up many times. This CDR3 comprises 16 residues. Trimming left V 0 bases short and J 5 bases short, with 17 bases between. Germline V gives CDR1 SGHRS, CDR2 YFSETQ. All patients were untreated before thyroid surgery. TCRdb reprocessed the PCR reads via MiXCR. The repertoire has over 65,000 clones, around an eighth of them found once; the top ten carry approximately 10%. The receptor was derived from a female donor with papillary thyroid cancer or a benign thyroid nodule (not recorded which). Some clones in this sample may be carry-over from other donors' samples. V and J are TRBV5-1 and TRBJ1-1, with D maybe TRBD1 (5 bases). Source material: tumor tissue. The CDR3 DNA is TGCGCCAGCAGCTTGGCTCCACATGGGGGGGGAACTGAAGCTTTCTTT. It is translated as CASSLAPHGGGTEAFF. The full variable domain, in which reference TRBV5-1 and TRBJ1-1 provide the parts outside the CDR3, is KAGVTQTPRYLIKTRGQQVTLSCSPISGHRSVSWYQQTPGQGLQFLFEYFSETQRNKGNFPGRFSGRQFSNSRSEMNVSTLELGDSALYLCASSLAPHGGGTEAFFGQGTRLTVV.